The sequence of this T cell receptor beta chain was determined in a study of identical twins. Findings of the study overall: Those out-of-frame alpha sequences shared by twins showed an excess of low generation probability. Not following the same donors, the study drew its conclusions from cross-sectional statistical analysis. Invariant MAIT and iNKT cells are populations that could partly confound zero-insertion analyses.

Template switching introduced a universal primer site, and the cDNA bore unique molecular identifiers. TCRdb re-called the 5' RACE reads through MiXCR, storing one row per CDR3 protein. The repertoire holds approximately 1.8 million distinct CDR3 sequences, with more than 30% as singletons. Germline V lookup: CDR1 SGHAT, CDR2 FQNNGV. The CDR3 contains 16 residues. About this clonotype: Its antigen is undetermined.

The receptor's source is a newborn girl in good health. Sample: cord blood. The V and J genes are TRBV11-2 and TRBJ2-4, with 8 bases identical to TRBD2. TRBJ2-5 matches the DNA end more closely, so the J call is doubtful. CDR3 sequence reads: CASSLNWAGGGETQYF. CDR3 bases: TGTGCCAGCAGCTTAAATTGGGCGGGAGGAGGCGAGACCCAGTACTTC.